One sample yielded the 26 T cell receptor beta chains listed below, sequenced in a study of OX40 agonist ivuxolimab in advanced cancers. Profiling relied on immunoSEQ multiplex PCR, and the TCRdb table lists in-frame clones only, not all of them. Here the sample spans about 61,000 clones, 85% to 90% being singletons. Sequences were derived from CD4+ or CD8+ T cells sorted from blood, sampled in a trial of the OX40 agonist ivuxolimab. All receptors derive from an adult with an advanced solid tumor such as melanoma, head and neck, liver or kidney cancer.

Written as DNA, the CDR3 is TGTGCCAGCAGCCTACCGAGGACTAGCGGTAAACAAGAGACCCAGTACTTC. Translating it yields CASSLPRTSGKQETQYF. The chain carries TRBV7-2 and TRBJ2-5, with TRBD2 identical over 10 bases. This CDR3 has 17 amino acids. The germline V gene encodes CDR1 SGHTA and CDR2 FQGNSA. V lost 5 bases and J lost 2; bases outside the gene matches: 11.

This chain links TRBV7-2 with TRBJ1-6; no firm D call. This CDR3 is 16 amino acids long. CDR1 is SGHTA, CDR2 FQGNSA, per germline. Trimming cost V 2 bases and J 13 bases, with 21 bases left between them. Here the CDR3 DNA reads TGTGCCAGCAGCTTACGTGCAAGGTCCAATAGTCTTCCCCTCCACTTT. Amino acid sequence: CASSLRARSNSLPLHF.

V usage is TRBV19 and J usage is TRBJ2-2; D unclear. The ends were cut back, 7 bases at V and 0 bases at J, with 9 bases in the middle. The germline V gene has CDR1 LNHDA and CDR2 SQIVND (reference sequence). There are 14 residues in the CDR3. This chain's CDR3 is CASNPRPNTGELFF. The CDR3 DNA is TGTGCCAGTAATCCCCGGCCGAACACCGGGGAGCTGTTTTTT.

This CDR3 reads CSVAPGSGNTIYF. CDR3 DNA: TGCAGCGTCGCCCCAGGCTCTGGAAACACCATATATTTT. This chain joins TRBV29-1 and TRBJ1-3; D is unresolved. Trimming took off 6 bases at V and 0 bases at J, with 9 bases between the two ends. This CDR3 region has 13 residues. Germline assignment: CDR1 SQVTM and CDR2 ANQGSEA.

The gene calls are TRBV6-1 and TRBJ2-7, with 10 positions matching TRBD1. The germline CDR1 and CDR2 sequences are MNHNS and SASEGT. J gave up 2 bases and V 6 bases, and 7 bases lay outside the gene matches. The CDR3 is made up of 15 amino acids. The CDR3 spells CASSPRGTGAYEQYF. In DNA, the CDR3 is TGTGCCAGCAGCCCCCGGGGGACAGGGGCCTACGAGCAGTACTTC.

This chain joins TRBV6-1 and TRBJ1-2; D is unclear. V was cut by 0 bases and J by 1 base, with 9 bases left in between. This CDR3 is built from 15 residues. From germline, CDR1 is MNHNS and CDR2 SASEGT. The CDR3: CASSEASAGNYGYTF. The CDR3 DNA is TGTGCCAGCAGTGAAGCTTCGGCTGGTAACTATGGCTACACCTTC.

This clone is a singleton in its sample. The genes are TRBV6-1 and TRBJ1-1, with 9 nucleotides matching TRBD1. Germline assignment: CDR1 MNHNS and CDR2 SASEGT. This CDR3 is built from 15 residues. The trim removed 5 bases at V and 1 base at J, leaving 5 bases unmatched. The CDR3 DNA sequence: TGTGCCAGCAGTTTACAGGGGGCAGGGAACACTGAAGCTTTCTTT. Translation: CASSLQGAGNTEAFF.

The V call is TRBV5-1, the J call TRBJ1-4; D unresolved. Between the trimmed V and J ends, which lost 0 bases and 4 bases, there was a span of 7 bases. There are 14 residues in the CDR3. Germline loops: CDR1 SGHRS, CDR2 YFSETQ. The chain's CDR3 is CASSLGRSNEKLFF. CDR3 nucleotides: TGCGCCAGCAGCTTGGGAAGAAGTAATGAAAAACTGTTTTTT.

The V call is TRBV5-1, the J call TRBJ1-1, with 8 bases lining up with TRBD1. V was clipped by 3 bases and J by 2 bases; unmatched bases: 6. CDR3 length equals 15 residues. Germline CDR1 SGHRS, CDR2 YFSETQ. CDR3 residues: CASSSDGQGNTEAFF. CDR3 coding DNA: TGCGCCAGCAGCTCCGACGGACAGGGAAACACTGAAGCTTTCTTT. The full variable domain, in which reference TRBV5-1 and TRBJ1-1 provide the parts outside the CDR3, is KAGVTQTPRYLIKTRGQQVTLSCSPISGHRSVSWYQQTPGQGLQFLFEYFSETQRNKGNFPGRFSGRQFSNSRSEMNVSTLELGDSALYLCASSSDGQGNTEAFFGQGTRLTVV.

J is TRBJ2-3 and V is TRBV11-2, with 13 positions matching TRBD2. Germline-derived CDR1 and CDR2 are SGHAT and FQNNGV. V shed 3 bases, J shed 11 bases, and the junction held 8 bases outside the gene matches. The CDR3 is 15 amino acids. The CDR3 reads CASSLLGLAGDLQYF. Written as DNA, the CDR3 is TGTGCCAGCAGCTTGCTCGGACTAGCGGGGGACCTGCAGTATTTT.

The chain links TRBV18 to TRBJ1-6; no definite D call. V was shortened by 4 bases and J by 0 bases, with 10 bases between the two germline ends. The V gene's germline CDR1 is KGHSH and CDR2 LQKENI. This CDR3 is 16 amino acids long. The CDR3 DNA sequence: TGTGCCAGCTCACTGAACACCGTCTCCTATAATTCACCCCTCCACTTT. Translating gives CASSLNTVSYNSPLHF.

The rearrangement joins TRBV30 to TRBJ2-6, with a tentative D call TRBD2 (7 bases). In germline, CDR1 is GTSNPN, CDR2 SVGIG (reference sequence). CDR3 length equals 14 residues. Trimming stripped 8 bases from V and 0 bases from J, with 11 bases between. This CDR3 reads CARGARSGANVLTF. As DNA, the CDR3 is TGTGCCCGGGGGGCCCGCTCTGGGGCCAACGTCCTGACTTTC.

This clone was detected only once. CDR3 DNA: TGTGCCAGCAGTCCCGGCAGGGGGCCTAGTCAGCCCCAGCATTTT. The encoded protein is CASSPGRGPSQPQHF. The chain couples TRBV2 to TRBJ1-5, with 8 bases matching TRBD1. Germline CDR1 is SNHLY and CDR2 is FYNNEI. Trimming cost V 5 bases and J 6 bases; bases outside gene matches: 9. The length of the CDR3 is 15 residues.

Only one count was recorded for this clone. The genes are TRBV7-8 and TRBJ1-5; 8 bases fit TRBD1. CDR3 length: 18 residues. CDR1 is SGHVS, CDR2 FQNEAQ, per germline. Trimming removed 5 bases from V and 2 bases from J; junction bases left unmatched: 14. In DNA form, the CDR3 reads TGTGCCAGCAGCAACTTTGAAACAGGGGGTTGGGGCAATCAGCCCCAGCATTTT. Translation gives CASSNFETGGWGNQPQHF.

The chain couples TRBV19 to TRBJ2-5; the D gene is possibly TRBD1 (5 bases). Trimming removed 9 bases from V and 7 bases from J, with 18 bases in between. In germline, CDR1 is LNHDA, CDR2 SQIVND (reference sequence). The CDR3 length is 13 residues. CDR3 residues: CASSFRVAGTQYF. CDR3 nucleotide sequence: TGTGCCAGCAGCTTCAGGGTCGCAGGGACCCAGTACTTC.

This clone is a singleton in its sample. The chain carries TRBV6-5 and TRBJ2-3, with D tentatively TRBD1 (6 bases). Looked up from germline, CDR1 is MNHEY and CDR2 is SVGAGI. CDR3 length: 12 amino acids. The germline V and J ends were trimmed by 4 bases and 6 bases, with 8 bases remaining between them. CDR3 amino acids: CASSFDRDTQYF. For the CDR3, the DNA is TGTGCCAGCAGTTTCGACAGGGATACGCAGTATTTT.

The chain uses TRBV9 and TRBJ2-3; 7 bases align to TRBD2. With V trimmed by 0 bases and J by 0 bases, 4 bases remained unmatched. Germline values: CDR1 SGDLS, CDR2 YYNGEE. There are 16 residues in the CDR3. This chain's CDR3 is CASSVGGLDSTDTQYF. CDR3 nucleotides: TGTGCCAGCAGCGTAGGAGGACTAGATAGCACAGATACGCAGTATTTT. The full variable domain, rest sourced from reference TRBV9 and TRBJ2-3, is DSGVTQTPKHLITATGQRVTLRCSPRSGDLSVYWYQQSLDQGLQFLIQYYNGEERAKGNILERFSAQQFPDLHSELNLSSLELGDSALYFCASSVGGLDSTDTQYFGPGTRLTVL.

The gene calls are TRBV6-1 and TRBJ2-3, with D unclear. With 6 bases removed from V and 0 bases from J, the gap between germline ends came to 13 bases. This CDR3 is 15 amino acids long. CDR1 and CDR2 (germline): MNHNS, SASEGT. CDR3 in amino acids: CASRSGPASTDTQYF. DNA for the CDR3: TGTGCCAGCAGAAGTGGGCCAGCTAGCACAGATACGCAGTATTTT.

Only a few counts were recorded for this clone. The chain combines TRBV5-4 with TRBJ2-7, with 9 bases aligning to TRBD1. V was clipped by 0 bases and J by 9 bases; unmatched bases: 4. Germline values: CDR1 SGHNT, CDR2 YYREEE (reference sequence). The CDR3 covers 13 residues. In DNA form, the CDR3 reads TGTGCCAGCAGCTTGGCGGACAGGGGTGGGCAGTACTTC. Translated: CASSLADRGGQYF.

This clone has just one count. The V call is TRBV11-2, the J call TRBJ2-7; no firm D call. The CDR3 loop spans 12 amino acids. From germline, CDR1 is SGHAT and CDR2 FQNNGV. V shed 0 bases and J shed 4 bases, with 4 bases lying between them. Written as DNA, the CDR3 is TGTGCCAGCAGCTTAGATCGGTACGAGCAGTACTTC. Its protein is CASSLDRYEQYF. The complete variable domain, with remaining parts taken from reference TRBV11-2 and TRBJ2-7, reads EAGVAQSPRYKIIEKRQSVAFWCNPISGHATLYWYQQILGQGPKLLIQFQNNGVVDDSQLPKDRFSAERLKGVDSTLKIQPAKLEDSAVYLCASSLDRYEQYFGPGTRLTVT.

This clone was picked up one time. DNA of the CDR3: TGTGCCAGCAGTCGACGACAGGGGCAATACGAGCAGTACTTC. Protein product: CASSRRQGQYEQYF. The V call is TRBV13, the J call TRBJ2-7; 8 bases are shared with TRBD1. The CDR3 has 14 amino acids. Germline V gene sequence: CDR1 PRHDT, CDR2 FYEKMQ (reference sequence). V gave up 6 bases and J gave up 4 bases; unmatched junction bases: 8.

By frequency in the sample, this clone is medium-sized. The genes are TRBV6-5 and TRBJ2-7; D ambiguous. Germline values: CDR1 MNHEY, CDR2 SVGAGI. V was shortened by 2 bases and J by 6 bases, with 17 bases between the two germline ends. The CDR3 extends over 15 amino acids. The CDR3 DNA sequence: TGTGCCAGCAGTTACAGGGCCCTCCCCTTAGGCGAGCAGTACTTC. This translates into CASSYRALPLGEQYF.

The chain combines TRBV19 with TRBJ1-1, with D tentatively TRBD1 (6 bases). This CDR3 is 16 amino acids long. V was shortened by 6 bases and J by 1 base, with 18 bases between the two germline ends. The V gene's germline CDR1 is LNHDA and CDR2 SQIVND (reference sequence). CDR3 DNA: TGTGCCAGTAGGGCCTCGGGCAGGGGTGGGAACACTGAAGCTTTCTTT. This codes for CASRASGRGGNTEAFF.

The V and J genes are TRBV4-1 and TRBJ1-3; tentatively, D is TRBD1 (6 bases). Trimming shortened V by 5 bases and J by 1 base, and 15 bases separated the two germline ends. The germline CDR1 and CDR2 sequences are MGHRA and YSYEKL. This CDR3 is built from 16 residues. CDR3 residues: CASSSKATGSGNTIYF. For the CDR3, the DNA is TGCGCCAGCAGCTCAAAGGCCACAGGGTCTGGAAACACCATATATTTT.

This chain joins TRBV19 and TRBJ1-6; a weak D match, TRBD1 (5 bases). Trimming cost V 1 base and J 0 bases, with 10 bases left between them. The CDR3 loop spans 17 amino acids. The germline V gene encodes CDR1 LNHDA and CDR2 SQIVND (reference sequence). This chain's CDR3 is CASSIGHRSSYNSPLHF. The CDR3 nucleotides are TGTGCCAGTAGTATAGGGCACAGGAGCTCCTATAATTCACCCCTCCACTTT.

This clone was found once. The J gene is TRBJ2-3, the V gene TRBV5-1; D possibly uses TRBD1 or TRBD2 (7 bases each). V was shortened by 4 bases and J by 2 bases, with 17 bases between the two germline ends. CDR3 length: 16 amino acids. Germline assignment: CDR1 SGHRS and CDR2 YFSETQ. CDR3 DNA: TGCGCCAGCAGCCCCAGGGGGGGCCGCCTCACAGATACGCAGTATTTT. Translated, it gives CASSPRGGRLTDTQYF.